The rows below give T cell receptor beta chains drawn from one sample of a study of T cell changes during pregnancy in multiple sclerosis. The method was immunoSEQ multiplex PCR; TCRdb's version includes in-frame clones alone and lacks a portion of them. Among fewer than 65,000 clones listed, roughly nine tenths were seen once. The material was peripheral blood, obtained in the third trimester of pregnancy. Receptor source: a female donor in good health, enrolled as a control in a pregnancy study. Each CDR3 is given with its conserved first and last residue. A D gene is named only where the DNA matches it firmly. Size tells how often a clone was seen (once, few, many) or the class of an expanded clone, and some rows leave it out.

d_call: NA; j_call: TRBJ1-1; v_call: TRBV18; clone_size: few; cdr3_nt: TGTGCCAGCTCACCACTTCCGGGGACTGAAGCTTTCTTT; cdr3_aa: CASSPLPGTEAFF
d_call: TRBD1; j_call: TRBJ2-3; v_call: TRBV5-1; clone_size: once; cdr3_nt: TGCGCCAGCAGTCGACCCGAGGGGACAGGGGCCAGCACAGATACGCAGTATTTT; cdr3_aa: CASSRPEGTGASTDTQYF
d_call: NA; j_call: TRBJ2-1; v_call: TRBV29-1; clone_size: NA; cdr3_nt: TGCAGCGTGGGGATCGGGCTTGAGGGTGAGCAGTTCTTC; cdr3_aa: CSVGIGLEGEQFF
d_call: TRBD1; j_call: TRBJ1-4; v_call: TRBV5-4; clone_size: NA; cdr3_nt: TGTGCCAGCAGCCAGGACAGGGTTAATGAAAAACTGTTTTTT; cdr3_aa: CASSQDRVNEKLFF
d_call: TRBD1; j_call: TRBJ1-2; v_call: TRBV6-1; clone_size: NA; cdr3_nt: TGTGCCAGCAGTGAAGCGCGAGGGGGCGACTATGGCTACACCTTC; cdr3_aa: CASSEARGGDYGYTF
d_call: TRBD1; j_call: TRBJ2-4; v_call: TRBV7-2; clone_size: NA; cdr3_nt: TGTGCCAGCAGCTTAGGAGGGACAGGGGTGTCAGACATTCAGTACTTC; cdr3_aa: CASSLGGTGVSDIQYF
d_call: NA; j_call: TRBJ2-1; v_call: TRBV5-1; clone_size: NA; cdr3_nt: TGCGCCAGCAGCTTGGTGGCTGGCCCCTACAATGAGCAGTTCTTC; cdr3_aa: CASSLVAGPYNEQFF
d_call: TRBD2; j_call: TRBJ2-3; v_call: TRBV9; clone_size: NA; cdr3_nt: TGTGCCAGCAGGGGACTAGCGGAAGATACGCAGTATTTT; cdr3_aa: CASRGLAEDTQYF
d_call: NA; j_call: TRBJ1-3; v_call: TRBV9; clone_size: NA; cdr3_nt: TGTGCCAGCAGCGTAGGAGCCCTCATCTCTGGAAACACCATATATTTT; cdr3_aa: CASSVGALISGNTIYF
d_call: TRBD1; j_call: TRBJ1-4; v_call: TRBV29-1; clone_size: NA; cdr3_nt: TGCAGCGTGGTTCGGGGACAGGACGCAACTAATGAAAAACTGTTTTTT; cdr3_aa: CSVVRGQDATNEKLFF
d_call: NA; j_call: TRBJ2-5; v_call: TRBV7-2; clone_size: NA; cdr3_nt: TGTGCCAGCAGCTTAGCAGCAGGCCCGAAGACCCAGTACTTC; cdr3_aa: CASSLAAGPKTQYF
d_call: TRBD2; j_call: TRBJ2-7; v_call: TRBV20-1; clone_size: NA; cdr3_nt: TGCAGTGGACTAGCGATCTACGAGCAGTACTTC; cdr3_aa: CSGLAIYEQYF
d_call: TRBD2; j_call: TRBJ2-7; v_call: TRBV9; clone_size: NA; cdr3_nt: TGTGCCAGCAGCGCCCCCGGGGGGGGCGACTACTACGAGCAGTACTTC; cdr3_aa: CASSAPGGGDYYEQYF
d_call: TRBD2; j_call: TRBJ2-1; v_call: TRBV4-1; clone_size: NA; cdr3_nt: TGCGCCAGCAGCCAAGATCAGCGGGGGCACTCCTACAATGAGCAGTTCTTC; cdr3_aa: CASSQDQRGHSYNEQFF
d_call: TRBD1; j_call: TRBJ2-2; v_call: TRBV5-1; clone_size: NA; cdr3_nt: TGCGCCAGCAGCACCTGGACAGGGGGCGCTTCCGGGGAGCTGTTTTTT; cdr3_aa: CASSTWTGGASGELFF